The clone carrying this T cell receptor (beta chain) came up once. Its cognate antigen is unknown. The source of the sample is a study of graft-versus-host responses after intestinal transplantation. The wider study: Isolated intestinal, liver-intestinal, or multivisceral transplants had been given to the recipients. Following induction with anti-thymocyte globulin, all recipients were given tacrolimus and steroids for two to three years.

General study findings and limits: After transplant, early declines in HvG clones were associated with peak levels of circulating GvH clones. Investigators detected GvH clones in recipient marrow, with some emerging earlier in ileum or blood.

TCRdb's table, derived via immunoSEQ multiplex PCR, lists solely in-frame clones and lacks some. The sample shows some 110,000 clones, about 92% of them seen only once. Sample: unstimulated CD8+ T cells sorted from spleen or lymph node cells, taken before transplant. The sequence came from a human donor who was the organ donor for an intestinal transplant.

The CDR3 sequence: CASSQEARGDQPQHF. In nucleotides, the CDR3 is TGTGCCAGCAGCCAAGAGGCCAGGGGGGATCAGCCCCAGCATTTT. The gene calls are TRBV4-2 and TRBJ1-5; 7 nucleotides line up with TRBD1. With 0 bases clipped from V and 5 bases from J, the junction kept 4 bases outside the gene matches. Germline lookup yields CDR1 LGHNA and CDR2 YNFKEQ. The CDR3 is made up of 15 amino acids.